This T cell receptor beta chain was recovered during a study of T cell responses to AZD1222 COVID-19 vaccine. Method: immunoSEQ multiplex PCR; TCRdb's copy keeps in-frame clones and lacks some. The data contain around 110,000 clones, 90% to 95% of them singletons. J lost 4 bases, V lost 7 bases, and 6 bases had no gene match. Per germline, CDR1 MGHRA and CDR2 YSYEKL. The CDR3 spans 14 residues. The sequencing here drew on peripheral blood, taken on day 0 of AZD1222 vaccination. The origin of this receptor is an adult in good health. The rearrangement links TRBV4-1 to TRBJ2-1, with 8 bases that match TRBD2. CDR3 sequence reads: CASTGTREYNEQFF. The CDR3 bases are TGCGCCAGCACCGGGACTAGAGAGTACAATGAGCAGTTCTTC.